This T cell receptor (beta chain) was sequenced for a study of CDR3 diversity in severe acne. Via MiXCR, TCRdb re-called the PCR reads, giving one row per CDR3 protein. The sample holds about 84,000 distinct CDR3 sequences, 50% to 65% seen once. Trimming pared 5 bases from V and 0 bases from J, leaving 13 bases between. The CDR3 loop spans 14 amino acids. The germline gives CDR1 SQVTM, CDR2 ANQGSEA. The genes are TRBV29-1 and TRBJ1-1; D unresolved. The clonotype was recovered from a male donor in good health, without acne. Sequenced sample: blood. As DNA, the CDR3 is TGCAGCGTTATGTCAAGATCCATGAACACTGAAGCTTTCTTT. Its protein is CSVMSRSMNTEAFF. Together with reference TRBV29-1 and TRBJ1-1, the CDR3 gives the full variable domain: SAVISQKPSRDICQRGTSLTIQCQVDSQVTMMFWYRQQPGQSLTLIATANQGSEATYESGFVIDKFPISRPNLTFSTLTVSNMSPEDSSIYLCSVMSRSMNTEAFFGQGTRLTVV.